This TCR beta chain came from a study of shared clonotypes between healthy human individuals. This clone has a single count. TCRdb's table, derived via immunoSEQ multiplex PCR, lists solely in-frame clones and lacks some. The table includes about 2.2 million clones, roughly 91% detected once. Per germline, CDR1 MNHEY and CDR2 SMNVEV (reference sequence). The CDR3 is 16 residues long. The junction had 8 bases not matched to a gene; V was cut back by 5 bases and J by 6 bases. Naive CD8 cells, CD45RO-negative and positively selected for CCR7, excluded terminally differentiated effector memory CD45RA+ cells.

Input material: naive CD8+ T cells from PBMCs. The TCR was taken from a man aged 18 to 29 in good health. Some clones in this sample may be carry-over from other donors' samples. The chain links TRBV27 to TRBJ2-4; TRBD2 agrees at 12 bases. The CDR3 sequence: CASSPRLAGAVNIQYF. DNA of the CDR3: TGTGCCAGCAGTCCCCGACTAGCGGGAGCGGTAAACATTCAGTACTTC.